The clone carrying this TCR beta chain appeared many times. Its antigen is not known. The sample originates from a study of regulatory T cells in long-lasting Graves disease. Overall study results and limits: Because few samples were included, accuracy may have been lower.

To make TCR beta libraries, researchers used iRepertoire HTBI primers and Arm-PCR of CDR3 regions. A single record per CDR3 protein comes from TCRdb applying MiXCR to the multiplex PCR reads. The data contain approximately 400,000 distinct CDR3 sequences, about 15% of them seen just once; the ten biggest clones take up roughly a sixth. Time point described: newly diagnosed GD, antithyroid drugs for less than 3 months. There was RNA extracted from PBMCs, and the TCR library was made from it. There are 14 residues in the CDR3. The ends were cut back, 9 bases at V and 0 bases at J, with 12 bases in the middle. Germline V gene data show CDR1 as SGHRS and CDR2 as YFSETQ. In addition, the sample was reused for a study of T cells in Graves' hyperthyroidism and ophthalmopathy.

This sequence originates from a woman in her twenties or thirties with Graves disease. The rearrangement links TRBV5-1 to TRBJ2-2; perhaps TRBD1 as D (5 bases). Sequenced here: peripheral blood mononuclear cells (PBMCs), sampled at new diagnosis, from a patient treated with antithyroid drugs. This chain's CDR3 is CATQPGSNTGELFF. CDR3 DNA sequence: TGCGCCACCCAGCCAGGGTCGAACACCGGGGAGCTGTTTTTT.